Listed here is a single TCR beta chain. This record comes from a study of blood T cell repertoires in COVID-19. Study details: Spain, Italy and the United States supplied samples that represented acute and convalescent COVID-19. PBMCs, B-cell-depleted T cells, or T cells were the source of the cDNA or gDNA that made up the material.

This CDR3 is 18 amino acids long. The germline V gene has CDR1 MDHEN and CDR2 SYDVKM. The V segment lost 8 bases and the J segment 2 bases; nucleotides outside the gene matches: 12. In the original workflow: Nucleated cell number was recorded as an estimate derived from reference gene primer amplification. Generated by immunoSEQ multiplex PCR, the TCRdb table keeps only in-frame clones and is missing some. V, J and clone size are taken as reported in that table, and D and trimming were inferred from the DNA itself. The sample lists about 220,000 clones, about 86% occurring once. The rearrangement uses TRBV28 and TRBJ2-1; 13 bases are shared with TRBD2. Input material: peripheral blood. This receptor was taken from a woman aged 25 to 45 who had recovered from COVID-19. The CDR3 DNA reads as TGTGCCAGCGGAAATCGGACTAGCGGGAGAATCGCCTACAATGAGCAGTTCTTC. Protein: CASGNRTSGRIAYNEQFF. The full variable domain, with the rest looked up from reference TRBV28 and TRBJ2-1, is DVKVTQSSRYLVKRTGEKVFLECVQDMDHENMFWYRQDPGLGLRLIYFSYDVKMKEKGDIPEGYSVSREKKERFSLILESASTNQTSMYLCASGNRTSGRIAYNEQFFGPGTRLTVL.